A single sample is the source of the 27 T cell receptor beta chains below, sequenced in a study of T cells after yellow fever vaccination (dated by TCRdb to between 2018 and 2020). The intended sense of this specimen's treatment or condition label: live attenuated yellow fever vaccine strain. The method behind the library was 5' RACE. Sequenced using an Illumina NovaSeq 6000. In-frame beta chains were kept once TCRdb had trimmed the public reads at Q25 with fastp and called clones with MiXCR. Rows with a matching CDR3 protein are joined into one entry that keeps the most common DNA and genes. The sample table shows just over 300,000 distinct CDR3 sequences, and 3% to 4.5% are seen once. The ten most abundant clones make up 23% of the sample. Sequencing was performed on PBMCs, taken on the day of the yellow fever booster vaccination. The receptors shown here come from a man younger than 30 who received the YFV17D yellow fever vaccine.

This clonotype was observed at least ten times. The V and J genes are TRBV4-1 and TRBJ1-5; tentatively, D is TRBD1 (6 bases). The CDR3 has 16 residues. Germline lookup yields CDR1 MGHRA and CDR2 YSYEKL. Trimming shortened V by 4 bases and J by 6 bases, and 19 bases separated the two germline ends. CDR3 DNA: TGCGCCAGCAGCCCCCTTACGGGGGGGCTCACTCAGCCCCAGCATTTT. Translation: CASSPLTGGLTQPQHF.

At least ten counts were recorded for this clonotype. The rearrangement uses TRBV6-5 and TRBJ2-5; D might be TRBD2 (6 bases). V was cut by 6 bases and J by 4 bases, with 15 bases left in between. Germline V lookup: CDR1 MNHEY, CDR2 SVGAGI. This CDR3 spans 14 amino acids. The chain's CDR3 is CASSRDWRGETQYF. In DNA form, the CDR3 reads TGTGCCAGCAGCCGTGACTGGCGGGGAGAGACCCAGTACTTC.

The table lists this clonotype with many counts. J is TRBJ2-5 and V is TRBV24-1; D assignment may be TRBD1 or TRBD2 (5 bases each). Germline CDR1 KGHDR, CDR2 SFDVKD. This CDR3 is built from 12 residues. With 5 bases removed from V and 6 bases from J, the gap between germline ends came to 9 bases. The CDR3 spells CATSGGEKTQYF. CDR3 bases: TGTGCCACCAGTGGAGGGGAGAAGACCCAGTACTTC.

This clonotype was observed a few times. The genes are TRBV6-2 or TRBV6-3 and TRBJ2-5, with a tentative D call TRBD2 (5 bases). Germline CDR1 and CDR2: MNHEY and SVGEGT. Trimming stripped 2 bases from V and 5 bases from J, with 12 bases between. This CDR3 has 14 residues. Here the CDR3 reads CASSYSWRVETQYF. CDR3 nucleotides: TGTGCCAGCAGTTACAGTTGGCGGGTGGAGACCCAGTACTTC.

This clonotype occurred many times. The chain uses TRBV3-1 and TRBJ2-4, with a tentative D call TRBD2 (6 bases). Germline-derived CDR1 and CDR2 are LGHDT and YNNKEL (reference sequence). V lost 4 bases, J lost 7 bases, and 14 bases lay in between. The CDR3 consists of 14 residues. The DNA for the CDR3 is TGTGCCAGCAGCCTTACCGGGACTTTCAACATTCAGTACTTC. Its translation: CASSLTGTFNIQYF.

The chain joins TRBV20-1 to TRBJ2-7; D might be TRBD2 (7 bases). Germline V lookup: CDR1 DFQATT, CDR2 SNEGSKA (reference sequence). The CDR3 sequence is 14 residues long. The germline V and J ends were trimmed by 3 bases and 0 bases, with 12 bases remaining between them. CDR3 bases: TGCAGTGCTAGGGCGGGGGCCAGCTCCTACGAGCAGTACTTC. It translates to CSARAGASSYEQYF.

J is TRBJ2-3 and V is TRBV20-1; 10 nucleotides align to TRBD2. CDR3 length: 15 amino acids. CDR1 and CDR2 from the germline V gene are DFQATT and SNEGSKA (reference sequence). V lost 0 bases, J lost 5 bases, and 5 bases stayed unmatched. The CDR3 DNA reads TGCAGTGCTAGAGATCGCCTAGCGGGGGTAGATACGCAGTATTTT. Protein product: CSARDRLAGVDTQYF.

This clonotype was observed at least ten times. This sequence joins TRBV7-6 and TRBJ2-7; 12 bases line up with TRBD2. Germline values: CDR1 SGHVS, CDR2 FNYEAQ. With V trimmed by 5 bases and J by 6 bases, 5 bases remained unmatched. This CDR3 spans 14 amino acids. The CDR3 nucleotides are TGTGCCAGCAGCGCCGCTAGCGGGGGGGGCGAGCAGTACTTC. It specifies CASSAASGGGEQYF.

As for this clonotype: Germline is not matched at one junction end, which may reflect a read error. The chain joins TRBV6-5 to TRBJ1-4; D remains ambiguous. Per germline, CDR1 MNHEY and CDR2 SVGAGI. The CDR3 covers 11 residues. For the CDR3, the DNA is TGTGGCAGCAGTTACGGTGAAAAACTGTTTTTT. The encoded protein is CGSSYGEKLFF.

This clonotype has a count of ten or more. The rearrangement links TRBV5-1 to TRBJ1-3; the D gene is possibly TRBD1 (5 bases). The CDR3 runs 14 residues. Trimming took off 4 bases at V and 2 bases at J, with 10 bases between the two ends. Germline-derived CDR1 and CDR2 are SGHRS and YFSETQ. For the CDR3, the DNA is TGCGCCAGCAGCCCCCAGGGAGCTGGAAACACCATATATTTT. Encoded protein: CASSPQGAGNTIYF. Complete variable domain (other parts from reference TRBV5-1 and TRBJ1-3): KAGVTQTPRYLIKTRGQQVTLSCSPISGHRSVSWYQQTPGQGLQFLFEYFSETQRNKGNFPGRFSGRQFSNSRSEMNVSTLELGDSALYLCASSPQGAGNTIYFGEGSWLTVV.

The chain couples TRBV10-3 to TRBJ1-1; D is possibly TRBD1 (6 bases). Trimming stripped 6 bases from V and 5 bases from J, with 16 bases between. Germline values: CDR1 ENHRY, CDR2 SYGVKD. The CDR3 has 14 residues. DNA of the CDR3: TGTGCCATCAGGGGACAAGGCTGGCATACTGAAGCTTTCTTT. Protein: CAIRGQGWHTEAFF.

This clonotype was counted only a few times. The chain joins TRBV29-1 to TRBJ2-5; 10 bases agree with TRBD2. Germline V gene lookup returns CDR1 SQVTM and CDR2 ANQGSEA. The length of the CDR3 is 20 residues. The J segment lost 1 base and the V segment lost 3 bases, leaving 20 bases of the junction unmatched. The CDR3 DNA follows: TGCAGCGTTGATGGGGGATCTAGCGGGAGTCCCTTTGTATTCCAAGAGACCCAGTACTTC. It yields the protein CSVDGGSSGSPFVFQETQYF.

This sequence joins TRBV4-3 and TRBJ1-6; D gene uncertain. The CDR3 consists of 17 residues. Germline loops: CDR1 LGHNA, CDR2 YSLEER. The V gene lost 1 base and the J gene lost 0 bases, with 10 bases spanning the gap. CDR3 sequence reads: CASSQAPRSSYNSPLHF. CDR3 nucleotides: TGCGCCAGCAGCCAAGCCCCCCGGAGCTCCTATAATTCACCCCTCCACTTT.

The rearrangement joins TRBV20-1 to TRBJ2-3; unclear D gene. Trimming removed 3 bases at V and 0 bases at J, with 10 bases between. Germline assignment: CDR1 DFQATT and CDR2 SNEGSKA (reference sequence). The CDR3 loop spans 14 amino acids. CDR3 loop: CSARGVGSTDTQYF. CDR3 DNA sequence: TGCAGTGCTAGGGGTGTAGGGAGCACAGATACGCAGTATTTT.

This clonotype has only a few counts. This chain uses TRBV10-3 with TRBJ2-5; 7 bases line up with TRBD1. The V and J ends lost 4 bases and 1 base, in that order; junction bases with no gene match: 0. Germline assignment: CDR1 ENHRY and CDR2 SYGVKD. The CDR3 contains 13 residues. For the CDR3, the DNA is TGTGCCATCAGTGGACAGGGCCAAGAGACCCAGTACTTC. Protein: CAISGQGQETQYF.

The sample holds many counts of this clonotype. The chain recombines TRBV5-1 with TRBJ2-3; 14 bases are a match to TRBD2. This CDR3 is 16 amino acids long. Trimming removed 3 bases from V and 2 bases from J; junction bases left unmatched: 2. Looked up from germline, CDR1 is SGHRS and CDR2 is YFSETQ. The CDR3 here is CASSSGLAGDTDTQYF. CDR3 nucleotides: TGCGCCAGCAGCTCGGGACTAGCGGGGGACACAGATACGCAGTATTTT.

The table lists this clonotype with many counts. The V call is TRBV3-1, the J call TRBJ2-5, with 8 bases lining up with TRBD1. The CDR3 has 13 residues. Looked up from germline, CDR1 is LGHDT and CDR2 is YNNKEL (reference sequence). Losses at the gene ends were 8 bases for V and 5 bases for J; bases not matched to a gene: 7. CDR3: CASRGTGGETQYF. The DNA of the CDR3 is TGTGCCAGCCGTGGGACAGGTGGGGAGACCCAGTACTTC.

This clonotype has at least ten counts. This chain uses TRBV18 with TRBJ2-3; TRBD2 matches at 8 bases. Unmatched junction bases numbered 6, after V lost 5 bases and J lost 2 bases. The CDR3 is 15 amino acids. Germline V lookup: CDR1 KGHSH, CDR2 LQKENI. This chain's CDR3 is CASSTTSADTDTQYF. The DNA of the CDR3 is TGTGCCAGCTCAACGACTAGCGCCGACACAGATACGCAGTATTTT.

This clonotype was seen ten or more times. V gene TRBV24-1 combines with J gene TRBJ2-3, with unresolved D. From germline, CDR1 is KGHDR and CDR2 SFDVKD. Trimming removed 4 bases from V and 2 bases from J, with 6 bases in between. This CDR3 region has 13 residues. The CDR3 sequence is CATSEPVTDTQYF. Here the CDR3 DNA reads TGTGCCACCAGTGAGCCTGTCACAGATACGCAGTATTTT.

This clonotype was picked up many times. The CDR3 loop is CASSVDRYNEQFF. CDR3 nucleotide sequence: TGTGCCAGCAGCGTGGACCGGTACAATGAGCAGTTCTTC. The chain carries TRBV7-3 and TRBJ2-1; D is unclear. Trimming took 5 bases from V and 4 from J, leaving 9 bases between them. The CDR3 runs 13 residues. Germline V gene data show CDR1 as SGHTA and CDR2 as FQGTGA.

This clonotype occurred a few times. The genes are TRBV3-1 and TRBJ2-1; weak D call: TRBD2 (6 bases). CDR3 size: 14 residues. V was trimmed by 1 base and J by 3 bases, leaving 7 bases between them. In germline, CDR1 is LGHDT, CDR2 YNNKEL (reference sequence). The CDR3 DNA sequence: TGTGCCAGCAGCCAAGGGACTATCTACAATGAGCAGTTCTTC. Protein product: CASSQGTIYNEQFF.

This clonotype was counted many times. The chain is built from TRBV4-3 and TRBJ1-2; D uncertain. V was cut by 1 base and J by 5 bases, with 11 bases left in between. The CDR3 consists of 14 residues. Germline CDR1 is LGHNA and CDR2 is YSLEER. CDR3 in DNA: TGCGCCAGCAGCCAAGCCCGGCTGGGATATGGCTACACCTTC. Protein product: CASSQARLGYGYTF.

This clonotype was found many times. The chain recombines TRBV18 with TRBJ1-1; D is uncertain. Trimming shortened V by 3 bases and J by 11 bases, and 13 bases separated the two germline ends. The CDR3 has 12 amino acids. CDR1 is KGHSH, CDR2 LQKENI, per germline. The CDR3 DNA follows: TGTGCCAGCTCACCCCAGACGAGAGAGGCTTTCTTT. It encodes CASSPQTREAFF.

The gene calls are TRBV5-4 and TRBJ2-3, with TRBD2 as a possible D gene (6 bases). Germline CDR1 and CDR2: SGHNT and YYREEE (reference sequence). Trimming removed 3 bases at V and 2 bases at J, with 16 bases between. This CDR3 has 16 amino acids. CDR3 amino acids: CASSSVLALPTDTQYF. The CDR3 nucleotides read TGTGCCAGCAGCTCGGTCCTAGCGCTACCCACAGATACGCAGTATTTT.

The table lists this clonotype with many counts. The chain uses TRBV5-1 and TRBJ1-4; 10 positions agree with TRBD1. V dropped 3 bases and J dropped 8; count of bases not matched to a gene: 4. The CDR3 runs to 14 residues. CDR1 is SGHRS and CDR2 is YFSETQ in the germline V gene. CDR3 sequence: CASSSGTGVEKLFF. In nucleotides, the CDR3 is TGCGCCAGCAGCTCCGGGACAGGGGTGGAAAAACTGTTTTTT.

This chain uses TRBV7-3 with TRBJ2-7; 9 bases fit TRBD1. The CDR3 totals 15 residues. V gave up 5 bases and J gave up 1 base; unmatched junction bases: 6. Germline V gene sequence: CDR1 SGHTA, CDR2 FQGTGA. CDR3 DNA sequence: TGTGCCAGCAGCCCTCAACAGGGGGCTTCCTACGAGCAGTACTTC. Translated: CASSPQQGASYEQYF.

This clonotype was observed a handful of times. This rearrangement joins TRBV6-5 to TRBJ2-1; a possible D gene is TRBD2 (6 bases). The CDR3 runs to 13 residues. Germline CDR1 and CDR2: MNHEY and SVGAGI. V lost 7 bases, J lost 6 bases, and 13 bases lay in between. The DNA of the CDR3 is TGTGCCAGCATTAGCACTAGCTCCAATGAGCAGTTCTTC. Amino acids: CASISTSSNEQFF.